This record covers a single T cell receptor beta chain. The antigen remains undetermined. The data derive from a study of vaccination and CD4 T cells after COVID-19. Background on the study: Post-COVID specimens were obtained a median 101 days after diagnosis (range 35 to 161). Median time from second vaccine dose to sampling was about 77 days (14 to 241).

An Oncomine TCR Beta short-read assay was used to sequence the DNA from cultured CD4+ T cells. TCRdb fed the PCR reads into MiXCR, producing one record per CDR3 protein. This table holds under 11,000 distinct CDR3 sequences, roughly 45% found once. This CDR3 is 16 amino acids long. V shed 0 bases, J shed 4 bases, and the junction held 6 bases outside the gene matches. Germline V gene sequence: CDR1 SGHRS, CDR2 YFSETQ. Sample treatment: approximately 9-day PBMC culture with coronavirus spike peptide pools or control peptides (ViraFEST assay). ViraFEST used peptide pools to expand antigen-specific T cells, then sequenced TCRs.

This sequence joins TRBV5-1 and TRBJ2-3; 9 bases are a match to TRBD1. The sequenced sample consisted of CD4+ T cells from blood, cultured in vitro. The receptor comes from a human donor who had recovered from COVID-19. DNA of the CDR3: TGCGCCAGCAGCTTGGGAGGGACAGGGAGAGCAGATACGCAGTATTTT. This translates into CASSLGGTGRADTQYF.